This TCR beta chain is from a study of control samples from healthy donors and cancer patients. Looked up from germline, CDR1 is LGHNT and CDR2 is FRNRAP. Germline trimming cut 3 bases from V and 0 bases from J; bases unmatched to any gene: 14. The CDR3 has 20 residues. Using immunoSEQ multiplex PCR, the repertoire was profiled, and TCRdb retains in-frame clones only, with some absent. The sample shows about 130,000 clones, about nine tenths of them seen only once. This TCR was sampled from a young man in good health. The source material was blood. The rearrangement links TRBV12-5 to TRBJ2-1; 10 nucleotides align to TRBD1. This CDR3 is CASGFRFFGTGELSYNEQFF. The CDR3 DNA follows: TGTGCTAGTGGTTTTCGGTTTTTTGGGACAGGGGAACTCTCCTACAATGAGCAGTTCTTC.